Following are 16 T cell receptor beta chains from one sample sequenced in a study of blood T cell repertoires in COVID-19. Profiled with immunoSEQ multiplex PCR; TCRdb holds only in-frame clones, not every one. The sample holds 200,000 to 250,000 clones, approximately 86% seen once. The sequencing sample was made of peripheral blood. The receptors here all came from a woman aged 25-40 years with COVID-19, enrolled during active disease.

This clone has just a few counts. V and J are TRBV7-2 and TRBJ1-2; 11 positions match TRBD1. Unmatched junction bases numbered 4, after V lost 1 base and J lost 3 bases. The CDR3 covers 16 residues. In germline, CDR1 is SGHTA, CDR2 FQGNSA. CDR3 protein: CASSLGGQGVHYGYTF. CDR3 nucleotides: TGTGCCAGCAGCTTAGGGGGACAGGGGGTTCACTATGGCTACACCTTC.

This clone was found once. The chain is built from TRBV2 and TRBJ2-7; TRBD1 matches at 10 bases. There are 17 residues in the CDR3. Germline V CDR1 and CDR2: SNHLY, FYNNEI. V lost 6 bases and J lost 0; bases outside the gene matches: 11. CDR3 residues: CASSPLGGQGSSYEQYF. CDR3 in DNA: TGTGCCAGCAGCCCGCTTGGGGGACAGGGGTCCTCCTACGAGCAGTACTTC.

The genes are TRBV6-2 or TRBV6-3 and TRBJ2-1, with D unclear. There are 10 residues in the CDR3. V shed 4 bases and J shed 9 bases, with 4 bases lying between them. Germline V gene data show CDR1 as MNHEY and CDR2 as SVGEGT. CDR3 region: CASSSGEQFF. The CDR3 DNA reads TGTGCCAGCAGTTCGGGTGAGCAGTTCTTC.

This clone was counted a few times. This chain links TRBV30 with TRBJ1-6, with D unresolved. Germline CDR1 and CDR2: GTSNPN and SVGIG (reference sequence). V lost 2 bases and J lost 11, with 10 bases in between. The CDR3 has 12 residues. The CDR3 DNA reads TGTGCCTGGAGTTATCCTCTAGCACCCCTCCACTTT. Protein product: CAWSYPLAPLHF.

On this clone itself: Different DNA sequences within this sample yield the same CDR3. The V call is TRBV9, the J call TRBJ2-7; 7 bases align to TRBD2. V gave up 0 bases and J gave up 5 bases; unmatched junction bases: 5. The CDR3 sequence is 14 residues long. CDR1 and CDR2 from the germline V gene are SGDLS and YYNGEE. CDR3 in amino acids: CASSVGGSLNEQYF. CDR3 bases: TGTGCCAGCAGCGTAGGCGGGAGTCTCAACGAGCAGTACTTC.

V usage is TRBV7-8 and J usage is TRBJ1-2; TRBD1 might be the D (6 bases). Germline assignment: CDR1 SGHVS and CDR2 FQNEAQ. The CDR3 contains 16 residues. V lost 5 bases and J 2 bases, leaving 18 bases between the germline ends. CDR3 in amino acids: CASSHRWTARNYGYTF. CDR3 DNA sequence: TGTGCCAGCAGCCACCGATGGACAGCAAGGAACTATGGCTACACCTTC.

The chain has TRBV11-2 and TRBJ1-2; the match to TRBD1 covers 7 bases. V lost 0 bases and J lost 4; bases outside the gene matches: 11. The CDR3 is made up of 17 amino acids. Germline V gene lookup returns CDR1 SGHAT and CDR2 FQNNGV. The CDR3 DNA reads TGTGCCAGCAGCTTAGAAGGGGGCGGGGCGCATACCTATGGCTACACCTTC. It encodes CASSLEGGGAHTYGYTF.

The chain combines TRBV7-2 with TRBJ1-4; unclear D gene. Trimming shortened V by 3 bases and J by 6 bases, and 17 bases separated the two germline ends. The CDR3 is 16 amino acids. Per the germline V gene, CDR1 is SGHTA and CDR2 is FQGNSA. CDR3 protein: CASSFFSTGWDEKLFF. The CDR3, as DNA: TGTGCCAGCAGCTTCTTCTCGACCGGGTGGGATGAAAAACTGTTTTTT.

This chain uses TRBV2 with TRBJ2-3; 7 bases fit TRBD1. Germline CDR1 and CDR2: SNHLY and FYNNEI. This CDR3 is built from 14 residues. Trimming cost V 4 bases and J 2 bases; bases outside gene matches: 3. This chain's CDR3 is CASSADRPTDTQYF. CDR3 nucleotides: TGTGCCAGCAGTGCGGACAGGCCCACAGATACGCAGTATTTT.

The chain combines TRBV7-9 with TRBJ2-2, with D maybe TRBD2 (5 bases). This CDR3 spans 16 amino acids. The ends were cut back, 5 bases at V and 2 bases at J, with 15 bases in the middle. Germline V gene data show CDR1 as SEHNR and CDR2 as FQNEAQ (reference sequence). The CDR3 DNA follows: TGTGCCAGCAGCCGCCGGGATGGCGGAAACACCGGGGAGCTGTTTTTT. It is translated as CASSRRDGGNTGELFF. Filled out from reference TRBV7-9 and TRBJ2-2, the complete variable domain reads DTGVSQNPRHKITKRGQNVTFRCDPISEHNRLYWYRQTLGQGPEFLTYFQNEAQLEKSRLLSDRFSAERPKGSFSTLEIQRTEQGDSAMYLCASSRRDGGNTGELFFGEGSRLTVL.

This chain links TRBV12-3 or TRBV12-4 with TRBJ1-2, with TRBD1 as a possible D gene (6 bases). Trimming took 7 bases from V and 7 from J, leaving 16 bases between them. This CDR3 comprises 13 residues. The CDR3 here is CASTIGGAFGYTF. CDR3 DNA sequence: TGTGCCAGCACCATTGGGGGGGCGTTTGGCTACACCTTC.

The rearrangement links TRBV24-1 to TRBJ1-2, with a tentative D call TRBD1 (6 bases). CDR1 and CDR2 from the germline V gene are KGHDR and SFDVKD. The germline V and J ends were trimmed by 2 bases and 8 bases, with 14 bases remaining between them. This CDR3 spans 14 amino acids. CDR3 protein: CATSDYEGVLGYTF. CDR3 sequence (DNA): TGTGCCACCAGTGATTATGAGGGGGTGCTGGGCTACACCTTC.

The V gene is TRBV5-4, the J gene TRBJ2-5; a possible D gene is TRBD1 (5 bases). CDR1 and CDR2 from the germline V gene are SGHNT and YYREEE (reference sequence). Trimming cost V 3 bases and J 1 base, with 10 bases left between them. The CDR3 has 14 residues. The CDR3 sequence is CASSSQGTQETQYF. CDR3 DNA sequence: TGTGCCAGCAGCTCCCAGGGTACCCAAGAGACCCAGTACTTC.

The chain has TRBV21-1 and TRBJ2-7; TRBD2, as called in the table, went unchecked against the DNA. TRBV21-1 is marked as a pseudogene. The CDR3 length is 12 residues. The CDR3 is CASSNTGDEQYF. CDR3 nucleotides: TGTGCCAGCAGCAATACGGGGGACGAGCAGTACTTC.

The CDR3 is CASSANGQPNQPQHF. The CDR3 DNA reads TGTGCCAGCAGCGCAAACGGACAGCCCAATCAGCCCCAGCATTTT. The chain employs TRBV13 and TRBJ1-5; TRBD1 might be the D (6 bases). This CDR3 region has 15 residues. The germline V gene has CDR1 PRHDT and CDR2 FYEKMQ (reference sequence). The V gene lost 5 bases and the J gene lost 3 bases, with 14 bases spanning the gap.

This chain uses TRBV5-6 with TRBJ2-7; 14 bases are a match to TRBD2. From germline, CDR1 is SGHDT and CDR2 YYEEEE. CDR3 length: 16 residues. V lost 4 bases, J lost 4 bases, and 7 bases stayed unmatched. CDR3 protein: CASSQGTSGSLYEQYF. The CDR3, as DNA: TGTGCCAGCAGCCAAGGGACTAGCGGGAGCTTGTACGAGCAGTACTTC.